Many counts were recorded for the clone carrying this T cell receptor beta chain. The target antigen is unknown. The sample belongs to a study of Graves' ophthalmopathy and Graves' hyperthyroidism. Study in general: Investigators collected peripheral blood at initial diagnosis, before any treatment was given.

The CDR3 consists of 13 residues. Trimming left V 3 bases short and J 7 bases short, with 13 bases between. Per germline, CDR1 LNHNV and CDR2 YYDKDF (reference sequence). No ophthalmopathy within 18 months of follow-up signified stable hyperthyroidism. Sampling 10 ml of fresh peripheral blood provided the PBMCs. Points from the study as a whole: Discriminating ophthalmopathy from stable hyperthyroidism, a 13-signature model attained a sensitivity of about 88% and a specificity of about 83%.

Amplified TCR beta CDR3 regions were obtained using RNA transcripts as template. Second-round multiplex PCR followed a first-round RT-PCR using HTBI primers. TCRdb re-derived calls from the multiplex PCR reads in MiXCR, one entry per CDR3 protein. The sample shows a few hundred thousand distinct CDR3 sequences, 15% to 17% of them seen only once. The rearrangement uses TRBV15 and TRBJ2-7; TRBD2 might be the D (5 bases). The sequencing input was peripheral blood. The sequence derives from a woman aged 18-35 years with stable Graves' hyperthyroidism. CDR3 sequence (DNA): TGTGCCACCAGCAGCGGCCGCTCGGGAGAGCAGTACTTC. It codes for CATSSGRSGEQYF.